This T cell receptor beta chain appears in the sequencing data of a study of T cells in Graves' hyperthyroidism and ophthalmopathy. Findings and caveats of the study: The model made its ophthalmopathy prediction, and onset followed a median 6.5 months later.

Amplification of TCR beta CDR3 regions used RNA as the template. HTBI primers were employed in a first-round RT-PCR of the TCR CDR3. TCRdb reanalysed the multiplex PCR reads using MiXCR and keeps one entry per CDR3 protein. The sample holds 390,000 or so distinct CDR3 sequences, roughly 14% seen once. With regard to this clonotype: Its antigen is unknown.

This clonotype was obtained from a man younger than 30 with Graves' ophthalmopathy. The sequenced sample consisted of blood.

The chain's CDR3 is CASRAASGARETQYF. The CDR3 DNA is TGTGCCAGCAGAGCCGCCTCAGGGGCCCGAGAGACCCAGTACTTC. V gene TRBV5-4 combines with J gene TRBJ2-5; D perhaps matches TRBD1 (6 bases). Per germline, CDR1 SGHNT and CDR2 YYREEE (reference sequence). The CDR3 is 15 residues long. The V end was cut by 5 bases, the J end by 4 bases, with 18 bases between.